The next 15 T cell receptor beta chains were all read from a single sample in a study of T-cell memory formation after mild COVID-19. Via MiXCR, TCRdb re-called the 5' RACE reads, giving one row per CDR3 protein. The sample contains around 140,000 distinct CDR3 sequences, about a fifth of which appear only once. Sequenced material: PBMCs or a T cell subset sorted from them (not recorded which). The receptor set was obtained from an adult woman who had mild COVID-19 (a few samples of this study predate the infection). Cell type and time point are not known.

The chain employs TRBV7-2 and TRBJ1-6; D gene uncertain. Germline V gene data show CDR1 as SGHTA and CDR2 as FQGNSA. V was pared by 5 bases and J by 0 bases, with 20 bases between. The length of the CDR3 is 19 residues. In nucleotides, the CDR3 is TGTGCCAGCAGCCGGAAGGCCTCAATTCTGAGCTCCTATAATTCACCCCTCCACTTT. Translating it yields CASSRKASILSSYNSPLHF.

The chain has TRBV29-1 and TRBJ1-2; 7 nucleotides agree with TRBD1. Germline V gives CDR1 SQVTM, CDR2 ANQGSEA. V shed 1 base, J shed 7 bases, and the junction held 3 bases outside the gene matches. The CDR3 has 12 amino acids. The CDR3 protein is CSVEAGGGGYTF. The CDR3 region has the DNA TGCAGCGTTGAAGCAGGGGGAGGTGGCTACACCTTC. Drawing the rest from reference TRBV29-1 and TRBJ1-2, the complete variable domain is SAVISQKPSRDICQRGTSLTIQCQVDSQVTMMFWYRQQPGQSLTLIATANQGSEATYESGFVIDKFPISRPNLTFSTLTVSNMSPEDSSIYLCSVEAGGGGYTFGSGTRLTVV.

V gene TRBV3-1 combines with J gene TRBJ2-1, with TRBD2 identical over 13 bases. The CDR3 is made up of 20 amino acids. Germline CDR1 and CDR2: LGHDT and YNNKEL (reference sequence). V trimming: 4 bases; J trimming: 2 bases; junction bases outside the gene matches: 14. The CDR3 DNA sequence: TGTGCCAGCAGCCCGTCCGGGACGGTGGGACTAGCGGGACCCTACAATGAGCAGTTCTTC. Amino acids: CASSPSGTVGLAGPYNEQFF.

The chain is built from TRBV20-1 and TRBJ2-7; TRBD1 agrees at 7 bases. This CDR3 contains 14 residues. Germline values: CDR1 DFQATT, CDR2 SNEGSKA (reference sequence). V gave up 0 bases and J gave up 0 bases; unmatched junction bases: 2. The CDR3 region is CSARDQGVSYEQYF. CDR3 coding DNA: TGCAGTGCTAGAGATCAGGGGGTCTCCTACGAGCAGTACTTC.

J is TRBJ1-5 and V is TRBV6-5; perhaps TRBD1 as D (6 bases). V dropped 5 bases and J dropped 1 base, with 18 bases sitting between them. The CDR3 extends over 17 amino acids. Germline V gene sequence: CDR1 MNHEY, CDR2 SVGAGI. Here the CDR3 reads CASSTRQAQMSNQPQHF. Here the CDR3 DNA reads TGTGCCAGCAGTACTCGACAGGCCCAGATGAGCAATCAGCCCCAGCATTTT.

V gene TRBV20-1 combines with J gene TRBJ2-3, with 11 positions matching TRBD2. With V trimmed by 4 bases and J by 0 bases, 6 bases remained unmatched. Germline assignment: CDR1 DFQATT and CDR2 SNEGSKA (reference sequence). There are 16 residues in the CDR3. CDR3: CSATGTSGTSTDTQYF. The DNA for the CDR3 is TGCAGTGCTACCGGGACTAGCGGCACTAGCACAGATACGCAGTATTTT.

The sample holds a few counts of this clonotype. The chain is built from TRBV20-1 and TRBJ2-1; D is undetermined. The CDR3 loop spans 11 amino acids. V was clipped by 4 bases and J by 8 bases, with 9 bases between them. Germline V gives CDR1 DFQATT, CDR2 SNEGSKA (reference sequence). The CDR3 DNA sequence: TGCAGTGCTATTGGAATCCATGAGCAGTTCTTC. Translated, it gives CSAIGIHEQFF.

There are a few counts of this clonotype. The V and J genes are TRBV9 and TRBJ2-3; 10 bases agree with TRBD2. Germline V gene data show CDR1 as SGDLS and CDR2 as YYNGEE. The CDR3 is 22 residues long. With V trimmed by 0 bases and J by 0 bases, 19 bases remained unmatched. In nucleotides, the CDR3 is TGTGCCAGCAGCGTAGATCTCAGGACTAGCGGAGCAAACCGCCTTAGCACAGATACGCAGTATTTT. It translates to CASSVDLRTSGANRLSTDTQYF.

On this clonotype itself: With a much larger clone just one base away, this may be a read error. J is TRBJ2-1 and V is TRBV3-1, with 11 bases matching TRBD2. Germline values: CDR1 LGHDT, CDR2 YNNKEL (reference sequence). The CDR3 extends over 17 amino acids. CDR3 nucleotides: TGTGCCAGCAGCAAAGATTTGGCTAGCGGGAGGAGGGGTGAGCAGTTCTTC. Translated: CASSKDLASGRRGEQFF.

The rearrangement links TRBV20-1 to TRBJ1-2; TRBD1 matches at 7 bases. The CDR3 is made up of 12 amino acids. Germline CDR1 reads DFQATT; CDR2 reads SNEGSKA (reference sequence). V shed 5 bases and J 8 bases; nucleotides not matched to a gene: 8. This CDR3 is CSAVRGREGYTF. The CDR3 DNA reads as TGCAGTGCTGTAAGGGGGCGAGAGGGCTACACCTTC.

This chain links TRBV5-5 with TRBJ1-2; TRBD1 matches at 9 bases. V lost 4 bases, J lost 4 bases, and 5 bases stayed unmatched. Germline assignment: CDR1 SGHKS and CDR2 YYEKEE (reference sequence). The CDR3 runs 14 residues. CDR3 bases: TGTGCCAGCAGCGTGGGGACAGGGACCTATGGCTACACCTTC. Translation: CASSVGTGTYGYTF.

This clonotype was counted only a few times. The genes are TRBV25-1 and TRBJ2-7; 7 positions agree with TRBD1. CDR1 and CDR2 from the germline V gene are MGHDK and SYGVNS. V dropped 2 bases and J dropped 2; count of bases not matched to a gene: 3. The CDR3 covers 14 residues. The CDR3 DNA is TGTGCCAGCAGTGAAGACCAGGGGGCCTACGAGCAGTACTTC. Translated, it gives CASSEDQGAYEQYF.

The J gene is TRBJ1-1, the V gene TRBV3-1; no firm D call. Germline-derived CDR1 and CDR2 are LGHDT and YNNKEL (reference sequence). CDR3 length equals 15 residues. Trimming left V 0 bases short and J 1 base short, with 9 bases between. The CDR3 here is CASSQDWATNTEAFF. CDR3 nucleotides: TGTGCCAGCAGCCAAGATTGGGCGACGAACACTGAAGCTTTCTTT.

This clonotype was seen more than once but under ten times. CDR3 bases: TGTGCCAGCAGCCTCAACAGGGACTATGGCTACACCTTC. It codes for CASSLNRDYGYTF. The V and J genes are TRBV7-9 and TRBJ1-2; possibly TRBD1 for D (6 bases). Trimming removed 5 bases from V and 3 bases from J, with 10 bases in between. Germline V lookup: CDR1 SEHNR, CDR2 FQNEAQ (reference sequence). The CDR3 has 13 amino acids.

This clonotype was observed a handful of times. The V and J genes are TRBV4-3 and TRBJ1-2; TRBD1 might be the D (5 bases). Trimming took off 1 base at V and 0 bases at J, with 9 bases between the two ends. The CDR3 is 15 amino acids. The germline gives CDR1 LGHNA, CDR2 YSLEER. In nucleotides, the CDR3 is TGCGCCAGCAGCCAAGTTGGGGGGGCTAACTATGGCTACACCTTC. This gives the protein CASSQVGGANYGYTF.